The 22 T cell receptor beta chains below come from one sample, sequenced in a study of blood T cell repertoires in COVID-19. Clones were read by immunoSEQ multiplex PCR, and TCRdb kept only the in-frame ones, dropping some. Of about 250,000 clones in the sample, around 88% were seen once. The sequenced sample consisted of peripheral blood. The receptors were sampled from a man older than 75 with acute or convalescent COVID-19.

The rearrangement links TRBV27 to TRBJ2-7, with a possible D match to TRBD1 (7 bases). Germline lookup yields CDR1 MNHEY and CDR2 SMNVEV (reference sequence). Trimming removed 4 bases at V and 4 bases at J, with 17 bases between. This CDR3 region has 15 residues. The CDR3 nucleotides are TGTGCCAGCAGTTCTTACGACAGGGAGGCTTACGAGCAGTACTTC. It yields the protein CASSSYDREAYEQYF.

The table lists this clone with a count of one. J is TRBJ2-3 and V is TRBV6-6, with D perhaps matching TRBD1 (6 bases). CDR3 size: 17 residues. V lost 5 bases, J lost 2 bases, and 20 bases lay in between. Germline values: CDR1 MNHNY, CDR2 SVGAGI (reference sequence). CDR3 region: CASSLGPTGHFTDTQYF. CDR3 bases: TGTGCCAGCAGTCTAGGCCCTACGGGACATTTCACAGATACGCAGTATTTT.

The rearrangement joins TRBV6-5 to TRBJ2-7; D is unclear. The CDR3 length is 11 residues. V was clipped by 6 bases and J by 0 bases, with 3 bases between them. CDR1 is MNHEY, CDR2 SVGAGI, per germline. The CDR3 reads CASRSSYEQYF. As DNA, the CDR3 is TGTGCCAGCAGGAGCTCCTACGAGCAGTACTTC.

CDR3 region: CASSSWGGYEQFF. CDR3 DNA: TGTGCCAGCAGCTCTTGGGGGGGTTACGAGCAGTTCTTC. The chain links TRBV7-9 to TRBJ2-1; 7 bases agree with TRBD2. J lost 10 bases, V lost 4 bases, and 7 bases had no gene match. Germline CDR1 SEHNR, CDR2 FQNEAQ (reference sequence). The CDR3 covers 13 residues.

The chain joins TRBV19 to TRBJ2-3; D possibly corresponds to TRBD1 (5 bases). CDR1 and CDR2 from the germline V gene are LNHDA and SQIVND (reference sequence). This CDR3 has 13 residues. V shed 4 bases and J shed 1 base, with 6 bases lying between them. CDR3 sequence (DNA): TGTGCCAGTAGTAAAGGGGGCACAGATACGCAGTATTTT. It is translated as CASSKGGTDTQYF.

The V and J genes are TRBV10-2 and TRBJ1-1; D is possibly TRBD1 (5 bases). The CDR3 is 15 amino acids. Trimming took 6 bases from V and 5 from J, leaving 19 bases between them. In germline, CDR1 is WSHSY, CDR2 SAAADI. Here the CDR3 DNA reads TGCGCCAGCAGCGGATTTGAACGGGGGGGTACTGAAGCTTTCTTT. Amino acids: CASSGFERGGTEAFF.

This clone was recorded a few times. This chain uses TRBV7-2 with TRBJ2-2, with D tentatively TRBD2 (5 bases). Trimming took off 3 bases at V and 5 bases at J, with 16 bases between the two ends. The CDR3 totals 16 residues. The germline V gene has CDR1 SGHTA and CDR2 FQGNSA. CDR3 nucleotide sequence: TGTGCCAGCAGCTTGGGCTACTCGAGGGTTACCGGGGAGCTGTTTTTT. Encoded protein: CASSLGYSRVTGELFF.

The chain recombines TRBV27 with TRBJ1-4; weak D call: TRBD1 (6 bases). Germline V gene data show CDR1 as MNHEY and CDR2 as SMNVEV (reference sequence). The V end lost 8 bases, the J end lost 7 bases, and 17 bases lay between the germline ends. The CDR3 spans 14 residues. CDR3: CASSLTGYGEKLFF. The DNA of the CDR3 is TGTGCCAGCTCGTTAACAGGGTACGGTGAAAAACTGTTTTTT.

The chain combines TRBV6-5 with TRBJ1-4, with TRBD1 identical over 7 bases. V lost 6 bases, J lost 0 bases, and 4 bases stayed unmatched. Germline V gives CDR1 MNHEY, CDR2 SVGAGI. This CDR3 comprises 15 residues. DNA for the CDR3: TGTGCCAGCAGGGTCGACAGGGCAACTAATGAAAAACTGTTTTTT. It encodes CASRVDRATNEKLFF.

V usage is TRBV11-2 and J usage is TRBJ2-1, with D perhaps matching TRBD2 (6 bases). V lost 5 bases and J lost 4, with 9 bases in between. The CDR3 length is 13 residues. Germline CDR1 SGHAT, CDR2 FQNNGV. In DNA, the CDR3 is TGTGCCAGCAGCAGGGGACTTTACAATGAGCAGTTCTTC. It is translated as CASSRGLYNEQFF. The whole variable domain, remainder taken from reference TRBV11-2 and TRBJ2-1, is EAGVAQSPRYKIIEKRQSVAFWCNPISGHATLYWYQQILGQGPKLLIQFQNNGVVDDSQLPKDRFSAERLKGVDSTLKIQPAKLEDSAVYLCASSRGLYNEQFFGPGTRLTVL.

The gene calls are TRBV4-2 and TRBJ1-6; D unresolved. V was cut by 7 bases and J by 7 bases, with 8 bases left in between. CDR3 length: 12 amino acids. Germline CDR1 reads LGHNA; CDR2 reads YNFKEQ. CDR3 loop: CASKNSNSPLHF. The CDR3 nucleotides are TGTGCCAGCAAGAACAGCAATTCACCCCTCCACTTT.

The chain links TRBV4-1 to TRBJ1-4, with 7 bases identical to TRBD1. V shed 1 base, J shed 7 bases, and the junction held 9 bases outside the gene matches. This CDR3 has 16 amino acids. Germline V CDR1 and CDR2: MGHRA, YSYEKL. CDR3 sequence: CASSQVQTGAAEKLFF. The CDR3 nucleotides read TGCGCCAGCAGCCAAGTCCAAACAGGGGCGGCTGAAAAACTGTTTTTT.

The chain couples TRBV7-3 to TRBJ2-1; 8 nucleotides match TRBD1. The CDR3 is 16 amino acids. Trimming cost V 1 base and J 4 bases; bases outside gene matches: 6. In germline, CDR1 is SGHTA, CDR2 FQGTGA. The CDR3 DNA reads TGTGCCAGCAGCTTAATTGGCAGGGGGCCGTACAATGAGCAGTTCTTC. Amino acid sequence: CASSLIGRGPYNEQFF.

The rearrangement links TRBV28 to TRBJ1-2, with TRBD1 matching 8 bases. The junction had 6 bases not matched to a gene; V was cut back by 6 bases and J by 3 bases. The CDR3 totals 14 residues. Germline CDR1 reads MDHEN; CDR2 reads SYDVKM. The CDR3: CASSFGQGDYGYTF. The DNA of the CDR3 is TGTGCCAGCAGCTTCGGACAGGGTGACTATGGCTACACCTTC.

This chain joins TRBV7-3 and TRBJ2-1; TRBD1 might be the D (5 bases). Germline V CDR1 and CDR2: SGHTA, FQGTGA. This CDR3 spans 18 amino acids. V gave up 5 bases and J gave up 5 bases, with 25 bases separating them. CDR3 in amino acids: CASSPDSPAPVIHNEQFF. For the CDR3, the DNA is TGTGCCAGCAGCCCTGACAGCCCTGCGCCGGTCATCCACAATGAGCAGTTCTTC.

The V and J genes are TRBV29-1 and TRBJ2-7; possible D gene TRBD2, 5 bases. Trimming cost V 8 bases and J 6 bases, with 14 bases left between them. This CDR3 has 11 residues. Germline V gene data show CDR1 as SQVTM and CDR2 as ANQGSEA. The CDR3 protein is CSHFLATEQYF. The CDR3 DNA sequence: TGCAGCCATTTTTTAGCGACCGAGCAGTACTTC.

This clone was seen just once. The chain carries TRBV7-9 and TRBJ2-3; 7 bases line up with TRBD1. Losses at the gene ends were 5 bases for V and 3 bases for J; bases not matched to a gene: 11. CDR1 is SEHNR, CDR2 FQNEAQ, per germline (reference sequence). This CDR3 is built from 16 residues. The CDR3 is CASSTSTRGLTDTQYF. In nucleotides, the CDR3 is TGTGCCAGCAGCACCTCTACCAGGGGGTTGACAGATACGCAGTATTTT.

This clone was observed a handful of times. V usage is TRBV19 and J usage is TRBJ2-5; tentatively, D is TRBD1 (5 bases). V was cut by 4 bases and J by 5 bases, with 14 bases left in between. The V gene's germline CDR1 is LNHDA and CDR2 SQIVND (reference sequence). CDR3 length: 14 amino acids. This CDR3 reads CASSRAQGTETQYF. CDR3 DNA: TGTGCCAGTAGTAGGGCCCAGGGTACGGAGACCCAGTACTTC.

J is TRBJ2-1 and V is TRBV5-4; maybe TRBD2 (5 bases). Looked up from germline, CDR1 is SGHNT and CDR2 is YYREEE (reference sequence). The germline V and J ends were trimmed by 2 bases and 9 bases, with 9 bases remaining between them. The CDR3 has 12 amino acids. As DNA, the CDR3 is TGTGCCAGCAGCTTTGGAGGAGTTGAGCAGTTCTTC. It encodes CASSFGGVEQFF.

The genes are TRBV18 and TRBJ1-1, with 9 bases aligning to TRBD1. Germline V CDR1 and CDR2: KGHSH, LQKENI. The V gene end was trimmed by 2 bases and the J gene end by 4 bases; junction bases not matched to a gene: 11. This CDR3 has 17 amino acids. Here the CDR3 reads CASSPREQGASGTEAFF. The CDR3 nucleotides read TGTGCCAGCTCACCAAGGGAACAGGGGGCGTCTGGCACTGAAGCTTTCTTT.

Written as DNA, the CDR3 is TGTGCCAGCAGTCGAGGACTAGCGGGAGGGTCCTCCACAGATACGCAGTATTTT. Encoded protein: CASSRGLAGGSSTDTQYF. This chain links TRBV28 with TRBJ2-3, with 15 bases identical to TRBD2. Unmatched junction bases numbered 8, after V lost 5 bases and J lost 2 bases. Germline CDR1 is MDHEN and CDR2 is SYDVKM. The length of the CDR3 is 18 residues.

The chain is built from TRBV5-1 and TRBJ2-2; a possible D gene is TRBD1 (5 bases). The CDR3 length is 15 residues. V was cut by 6 bases and J by 0 bases, with 12 bases left in between. Looked up from germline, CDR1 is SGHRS and CDR2 is YFSETQ. CDR3 sequence: CASKGQTSNTGELFF. In DNA form, the CDR3 reads TGCGCCAGCAAGGGGCAGACCTCGAACACCGGGGAGCTGTTTTTT.